Listed here are 9 T cell receptor beta chains from one sample, sequenced in a study of beta chain features in type 1 diabetes (dated by TCRdb to 2016 to 2018). The library was prepared using the immunoSEQ multiplex PCR assay. The entire amount of isolated RNA was reverse transcribed using the High Capacity cDNA Reverse Transcription Kit, so the sequenced TCRB transcripts were expressed ones. TCRdb limited this immuneACCESS table to in-frame rearrangements with V and J called. A share of clones is missing; checked studies link under half to unresolved V genes, and the rest is unexplained. This sample gives around 320,000 clones in total; around 13% of them show up just once. The ten largest clones add up to roughly 7% of the sample. Source material: central memory CD4+ T cells from blood. The source is a man aged 25-45 years in good health.

As to this clone: One junction end does not reproduce the germline sequence, and a read error may be involved. The sample carries other DNA sequences with the same CDR3. The V call is TRBV9, the J call TRBJ1-2; a possible D gene is TRBD1 (5 bases). The CDR3 sequence is 13 residues long. CDR1 is SGDLS, CDR2 YYNGEE, per germline. CDR3 region: CASSVGTSYGYTF. CDR3 nucleotides: TGTGCGAGCAGCGTAGGGACCTCGTATGGCTACACCTTC.

This clone has only a few counts. The chain is built from TRBV5-5 and TRBJ2-2; D may be TRBD1 (6 bases). CDR3 length: 15 amino acids. Germline assignment: CDR1 SGHKS and CDR2 YYEKEE (reference sequence). Trimming shortened V by 4 bases and J by 2 bases, and 12 bases separated the two germline ends. Here the CDR3 DNA reads TGTGCCAGCAGCAAGACGGACAGAAACACCGGGGAGCTGTTTTTT. It encodes CASSKTDRNTGELFF.

DNA for the CDR3: TGTGCCTGGAGTGTTGGCGCCAGAGGGGCTTTCTTT. It specifies CAWSVGARGAFF. The rearrangement uses TRBV30 and TRBJ1-1; D not certain. Germline values: CDR1 GTSNPN, CDR2 SVGIG (reference sequence). The ends were cut back, 0 bases at V and 11 bases at J, with 13 bases in the middle. This CDR3 is built from 12 residues.

V usage is TRBV7-8 and J usage is TRBJ2-5, with D tentatively TRBD1 or TRBD2 (5 bases each). CDR3 length: 16 amino acids. Germline V gene data show CDR1 as SGHVS and CDR2 as FQNEAQ. The ends were cut back, 1 base at V and 4 bases at J, with 16 bases in the middle. Here the CDR3 reads CASSLDGGTTGETQYF. In DNA form, the CDR3 reads TGTGCCAGCAGCTTAGATGGGGGTACCACGGGAGAGACCCAGTACTTC.

The chain employs TRBV29-1 and TRBJ1-1; D gene uncertain. This CDR3 region has 14 residues. Trimming stripped 7 bases from V and 6 bases from J, with 21 bases between. CDR1 SQVTM and CDR2 ANQGSEA come from the germline V gene. CDR3 residues: CSGSLARGPAEAFF. In DNA, the CDR3 is TGCAGCGGTAGTTTGGCTCGAGGTCCTGCTGAAGCTTTCTTT.

This clone was detected many times. The genes are TRBV28 and TRBJ1-1; D possibly corresponds to TRBD1 (6 bases). Germline V CDR1 and CDR2: MDHEN, SYDVKM. V lost 6 bases to trimming and J lost 3 bases, with 8 bases between them. The CDR3 is made up of 12 amino acids. CDR3: CASRDRHTEAFF. As DNA, the CDR3 is TGTGCCAGCAGAGACAGGCACACTGAAGCTTTCTTT.

This sequence joins TRBV4-3 and TRBJ2-1; TRBD2 might be the D (6 bases). The CDR3 has 15 residues. V lost 1 base and J lost 6, with 13 bases in between. Germline V gene lookup returns CDR1 LGHNA and CDR2 YSLEER. CDR3 sequence: CASSQAYSGVNEQFF. The CDR3 nucleotides read TGCGCCAGCAGCCAAGCCTATTCGGGGGTCAATGAGCAGTTCTTC.

The rearrangement links TRBV5-4 to TRBJ1-1; D is ambiguous. There are 15 residues in the CDR3. Per germline, CDR1 SGHNT and CDR2 YYREEE (reference sequence). Between the trimmed V and J ends, which lost 1 base and 3 bases, there was a span of 13 bases. The CDR3 nucleotides read TGTGCCAGCAGCTTGACAGCCAGTTCGGACACTGAAGCTTTCTTT. It encodes CASSLTASSDTEAFF.

The rearrangement joins TRBV5-4 to TRBJ2-3, with D tentatively TRBD1 (6 bases). Germline CDR1 reads SGHNT; CDR2 reads YYREEE (reference sequence). Between the trimmed V and J ends, which lost 4 bases and 0 bases, there was a span of 12 bases. The CDR3 has 15 residues. CDR3 sequence reads: CASSRGHSSTDTQYF. The CDR3, as DNA: TGTGCCAGCAGCAGGGGACATTCTAGCACAGATACGCAGTATTTT.